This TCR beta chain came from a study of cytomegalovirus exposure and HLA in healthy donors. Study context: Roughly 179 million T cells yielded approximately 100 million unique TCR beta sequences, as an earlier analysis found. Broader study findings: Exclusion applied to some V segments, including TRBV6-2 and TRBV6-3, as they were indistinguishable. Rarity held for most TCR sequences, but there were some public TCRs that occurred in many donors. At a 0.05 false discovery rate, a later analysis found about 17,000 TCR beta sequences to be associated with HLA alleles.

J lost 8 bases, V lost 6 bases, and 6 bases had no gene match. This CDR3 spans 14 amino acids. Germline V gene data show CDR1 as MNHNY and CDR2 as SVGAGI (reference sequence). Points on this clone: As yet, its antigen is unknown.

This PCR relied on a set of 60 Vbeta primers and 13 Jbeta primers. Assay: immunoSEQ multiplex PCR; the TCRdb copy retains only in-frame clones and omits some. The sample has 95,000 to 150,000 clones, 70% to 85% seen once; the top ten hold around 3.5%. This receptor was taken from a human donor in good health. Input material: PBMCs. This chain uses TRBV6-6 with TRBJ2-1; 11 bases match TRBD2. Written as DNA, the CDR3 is TGTGCCAGCAGAGCTAGCGGGAGGAACGATGAGCAGTTCTTC. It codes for CASRASGRNDEQFF.